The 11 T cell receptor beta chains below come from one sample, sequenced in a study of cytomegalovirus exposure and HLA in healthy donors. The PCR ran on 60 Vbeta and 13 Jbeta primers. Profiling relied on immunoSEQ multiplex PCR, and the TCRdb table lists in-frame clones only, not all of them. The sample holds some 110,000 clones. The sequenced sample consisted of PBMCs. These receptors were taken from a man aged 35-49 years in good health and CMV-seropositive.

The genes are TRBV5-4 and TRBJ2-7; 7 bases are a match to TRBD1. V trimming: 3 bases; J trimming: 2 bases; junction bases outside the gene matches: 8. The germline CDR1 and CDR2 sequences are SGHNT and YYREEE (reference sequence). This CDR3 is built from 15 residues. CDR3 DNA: TGTGCCAGCAGCTCGGGACAGACAAAAACCTACGAGCAGTACTTC. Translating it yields CASSSGQTKTYEQYF.

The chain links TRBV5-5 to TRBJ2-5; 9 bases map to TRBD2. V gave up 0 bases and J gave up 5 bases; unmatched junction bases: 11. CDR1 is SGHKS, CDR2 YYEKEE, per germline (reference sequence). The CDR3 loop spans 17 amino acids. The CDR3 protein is CASSLGEGLASAETQYF. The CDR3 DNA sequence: TGTGCCAGCAGCTTGGGAGAGGGACTAGCTTCCGCGGAGACCCAGTACTTC.

CDR3 loop: CASSLQGTSYEQYF. Written as DNA, the CDR3 is TGTGCCAGTAGTCTACAGGGGACTTCCTACGAGCAGTACTTC. The genes are TRBV19 and TRBJ2-7; D perhaps matches TRBD1 (7 bases). Germline V gives CDR1 LNHDA, CDR2 SQIVND (reference sequence). The CDR3 extends over 14 amino acids. V shed 5 bases and J shed 1 base, with 12 bases lying between them.

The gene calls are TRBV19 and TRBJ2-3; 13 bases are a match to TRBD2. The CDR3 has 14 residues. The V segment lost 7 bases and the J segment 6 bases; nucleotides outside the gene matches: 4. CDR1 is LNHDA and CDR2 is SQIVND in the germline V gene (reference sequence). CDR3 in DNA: TGTGCCAGTAACCCGACTAGCGGGAGGGATACGCAGTATTTT. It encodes CASNPTSGRDTQYF.

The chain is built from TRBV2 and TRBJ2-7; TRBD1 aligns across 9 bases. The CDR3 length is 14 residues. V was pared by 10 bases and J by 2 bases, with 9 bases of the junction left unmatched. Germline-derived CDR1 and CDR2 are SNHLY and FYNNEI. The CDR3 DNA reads TGTGCCATCCAACCGGGACAGGGAACCTACGAGCAGTACTTC. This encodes CAIQPGQGTYEQYF.

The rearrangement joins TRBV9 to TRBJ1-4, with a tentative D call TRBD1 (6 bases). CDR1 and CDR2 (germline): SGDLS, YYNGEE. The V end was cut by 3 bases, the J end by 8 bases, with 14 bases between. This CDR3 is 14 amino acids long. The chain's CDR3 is CASSEQGRWEKLFF. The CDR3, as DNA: TGTGCCAGCAGCGAACAGGGCCGGTGGGAAAAACTGTTTTTT.

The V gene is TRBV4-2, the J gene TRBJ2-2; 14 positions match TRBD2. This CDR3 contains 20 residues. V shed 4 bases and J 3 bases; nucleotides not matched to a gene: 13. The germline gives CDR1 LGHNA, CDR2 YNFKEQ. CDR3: CASSPTGTSGSRRDTGELFF. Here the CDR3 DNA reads TGTGCCAGCAGCCCCACCGGGACTAGCGGGAGTCGGCGAGACACCGGGGAGCTGTTTTTT.

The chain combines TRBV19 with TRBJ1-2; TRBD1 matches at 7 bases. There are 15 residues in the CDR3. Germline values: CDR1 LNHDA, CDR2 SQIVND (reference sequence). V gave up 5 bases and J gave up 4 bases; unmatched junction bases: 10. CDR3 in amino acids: CASSLGQPFTYGYTF. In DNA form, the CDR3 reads TGTGCCAGTAGTCTGGGACAGCCTTTCACCTATGGCTACACCTTC.

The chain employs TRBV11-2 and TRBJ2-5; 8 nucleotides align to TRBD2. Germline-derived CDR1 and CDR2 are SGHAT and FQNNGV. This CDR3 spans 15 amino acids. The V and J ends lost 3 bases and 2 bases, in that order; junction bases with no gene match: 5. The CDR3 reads CASSFLAGKQETQYF. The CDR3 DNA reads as TGTGCCAGCAGCTTTTTAGCGGGAAAACAAGAGACCCAGTACTTC.

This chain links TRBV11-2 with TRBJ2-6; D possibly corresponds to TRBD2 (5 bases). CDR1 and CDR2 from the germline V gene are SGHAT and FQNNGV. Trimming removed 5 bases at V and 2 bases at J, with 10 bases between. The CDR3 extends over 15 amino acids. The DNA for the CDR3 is TGTGCCAGCAGCGAGGGTGGGGCTGGGGCCAACGTCCTGACTTTC. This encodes CASSEGGAGANVLTF. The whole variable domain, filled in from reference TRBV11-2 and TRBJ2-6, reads EAGVAQSPRYKIIEKRQSVAFWCNPISGHATLYWYQQILGQGPKLLIQFQNNGVVDDSQLPKDRFSAERLKGVDSTLKIQPAKLEDSAVYLCASSEGGAGANVLTFGAGSRLTVL.

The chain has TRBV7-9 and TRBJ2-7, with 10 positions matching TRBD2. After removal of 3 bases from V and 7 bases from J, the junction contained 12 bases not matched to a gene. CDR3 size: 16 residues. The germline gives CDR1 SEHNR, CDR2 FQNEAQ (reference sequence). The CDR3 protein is CASSFLPGTSVREQYF. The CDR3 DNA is TGTGCCAGCAGCTTCCTGCCTGGGACTAGCGTACGGGAGCAGTACTTC.